Below are 18 T cell receptor beta chains sequenced from a single sample in a study of blood T cells in healthy people across ages. Alongside a J-beta primer mix, a sample-barcoded 5' primer served in a second PCR lasting 7 to 11 cycles. TCRdb processed the 5' RACE reads anew with MiXCR; each CDR3 protein has one entry. The sample includes 730,000 or so distinct CDR3 sequences, around 40% of them seen just once. Sequencing was done on a sample of blood. The receptors were sampled from an older woman in good health.

J is TRBJ2-1 and V is TRBV20-1; 10 bases fit TRBD2. V was clipped by 5 bases and J by 5 bases; unmatched bases: 9. This CDR3 spans 15 amino acids. Germline V gene data show CDR1 as DFQATT and CDR2 as SNEGSKA (reference sequence). The CDR3, as DNA: TGCAGTGCTCGCGGACTAGCGGAGTCCAACAATGAGCAGTTCTTC. The encoded protein is CSARGLAESNNEQFF.

This chain joins TRBV28 and TRBJ2-1; no clear D. The V and J ends lost 2 bases and 10 bases respectively, with 12 bases between them. This CDR3 has 13 residues. Germline values: CDR1 MDHEN, CDR2 SYDVKM. The CDR3: CASSLPGVSEQFF. The CDR3 DNA is TGTGCCAGCAGTTTACCGGGTGTAAGCGAGCAGTTCTTC.

This clonotype was seen a single time. This chain uses TRBV7-9 with TRBJ1-4, with D unclear. V lost 4 bases and J lost 8, with 8 bases in between. The V gene's germline CDR1 is SEHNR and CDR2 FQNEAQ (reference sequence). The CDR3 is 12 residues long. CDR3 protein: CASSSEGEKLFF. Here the CDR3 DNA reads TGTGCCAGCAGCTCCGAAGGCGAAAAACTGTTTTTT. Full variable domain (outside the CDR3, taken from reference TRBV7-9 and TRBJ1-4): DTGVSQNPRHKITKRGQNVTFRCDPISEHNRLYWYRQTLGQGPEFLTYFQNEAQLEKSRLLSDRFSAERPKGSFSTLEIQRTEQGDSAMYLCASSSEGEKLFFGSGTQLSVL.

There are many counts of this clonotype. This chain joins TRBV29-1 and TRBJ2-1, with a possible D match to TRBD1 (5 bases). The CDR3 runs 12 residues. CDR1 and CDR2 from the germline V gene are SQVTM and ANQGSEA. Trimming removed 5 bases from V and 9 bases from J, with 14 bases in between. CDR3 protein: CSVRTTTVEQFF. In nucleotides, the CDR3 is TGCAGCGTTCGGACAACTACAGTTGAGCAGTTCTTC.

The V call is TRBV6-6, the J call TRBJ1-6; TRBD1 matches at 10 bases. The V and J ends lost 0 bases and 9 bases, in that order; junction bases with no gene match: 2. The germline V gene has CDR1 MNHNY and CDR2 SVGAGI (reference sequence). The CDR3 length is 15 residues. The CDR3 region is CASSYSRDRGSPLHF. CDR3 nucleotides: TGTGCCAGCAGTTACTCCCGGGACAGGGGTTCACCCCTCCACTTT.

This clonotype was seen once. The chain has TRBV6-1 and TRBJ1-2, with 8 bases lining up with TRBD1. The germline gives CDR1 MNHNS, CDR2 SASEGT. J lost 7 bases, V lost 1 base, and 5 bases had no gene match. This CDR3 is 14 amino acids long. CDR3 protein: CASSEGQGAFGYTF. Written as DNA, the CDR3 is TGTGCCAGCAGTGAAGGGCAGGGGGCGTTTGGCTACACCTTC.

This chain uses TRBV4-2 with TRBJ1-1, with D uncertain. The CDR3 has 15 amino acids. Trimming removed 4 bases from V and 0 bases from J, with 12 bases in between. Germline-derived CDR1 and CDR2 are LGHNA and YNFKEQ. The CDR3 region has the DNA TGTGCCAGCAGCCCCCAAGAGGTACTGAACACTGAAGCTTTCTTT. This encodes CASSPQEVLNTEAFF.

This clonotype was counted a few times. V usage is TRBV12-3 or TRBV12-4 and J usage is TRBJ2-1; D unresolved. There are 14 residues in the CDR3. Trimming removed 5 bases at V and 7 bases at J, with 15 bases between. The DNA for the CDR3 is TGTGCCAGCAGTACGACGGAGCCGTTTAATGAGCAGTTCTTC. Its protein product is CASSTTEPFNEQFF.

About this clonotype: A read error may account for a junction end that differs from germline. CDR3 sequence reads: CNADGLADQSSCNEQFF. The CDR3, as DNA: TGCAATGCTGATGGACTAGCGGATCAGAGCTCCTGCAATGAGCAGTTCTTC. V and J are TRBV20-1 and TRBJ2-1, with 10 bases lining up with TRBD2. Germline CDR1 and CDR2: DFQATT and SNEGSKA (reference sequence). The CDR3 totals 17 residues.

The rearrangement uses TRBV10-3 and TRBJ2-7; D remains ambiguous. Germline CDR1 and CDR2: ENHRY and SYGVKD. The CDR3 sequence is 13 residues long. V shed 0 bases and J shed 6 bases, with 9 bases lying between them. The DNA of the CDR3 is TGTGCCATCAGTGAGTCCGGTGTAGGCGAGCAGTACTTC. It is translated as CAISESGVGEQYF.

This clonotype was counted many times. The chain employs TRBV5-1 and TRBJ2-5; D ambiguous. Trimming left V 3 bases short and J 2 bases short, with 8 bases between. Germline V gene lookup returns CDR1 SGHRS and CDR2 YFSETQ. The CDR3 covers 13 residues. The CDR3: CASSSLLQETQYF. The DNA for the CDR3 is TGCGCCAGCAGCTCCCTCCTTCAAGAGACCCAGTACTTC.

This clonotype was seen a single time. The chain recombines TRBV9 with TRBJ1-4; D is undetermined. Germline values: CDR1 SGDLS, CDR2 YYNGEE. Trimming removed 4 bases at V and 8 bases at J, with 21 bases between. The CDR3 sequence is 16 residues long. This CDR3 is CASSPGGEGSREKLFF. As DNA, the CDR3 is TGTGCCAGCAGCCCCGGAGGTGAGGGTTCGAGGGAAAAACTGTTTTTT. Supplemented by reference TRBV9 and TRBJ1-4, the full variable domain reads DSGVTQTPKHLITATGQRVTLRCSPRSGDLSVYWYQQSLDQGLQFLIQYYNGEERAKGNILERFSAQQFPDLHSELNLSSLELGDSALYFCASSPGGEGSREKLFFGSGTQLSVL.

This clonotype was seen a few times. J is TRBJ2-1 and V is TRBV10-2, with 8 nucleotides matching TRBD2. V lost 6 bases and J lost 5; bases outside the gene matches: 9. There are 15 residues in the CDR3. Per the germline V gene, CDR1 is WSHSY and CDR2 is SAAADI. This chain's CDR3 is CASRPSGSTNNEQFF. CDR3 DNA sequence: TGCGCCAGCAGACCCAGCGGGAGTACGAACAATGAGCAGTTCTTC.

V is TRBV6-5 and J is TRBJ1-4; D unresolved. With 0 bases removed from V and 4 bases from J, the gap between germline ends came to 9 bases. Germline CDR1 and CDR2: MNHEY and SVGAGI. The CDR3 contains 15 residues. As DNA, the CDR3 is TGTGCCAGCAGTTACTCCCGAGGGAATAATGAAAAACTGTTTTTT. Translation: CASSYSRGNNEKLFF.

The chain carries TRBV4-2 and TRBJ1-2; the D gene is possibly TRBD1 (5 bases). This CDR3 spans 16 amino acids. V was pared by 2 bases and J by 5 bases, with 18 bases between. Germline lookup yields CDR1 LGHNA and CDR2 YNFKEQ. The CDR3 sequence: CASSQQGELQAYGYTF. Written as DNA, the CDR3 is TGTGCCAGCAGCCAACAAGGGGAGCTCCAGGCTTATGGCTACACCTTC.

V and J are TRBV21-1 and TRBJ1-6. TRBV21-1 corresponds to a pseudogene. There are 23 residues in the CDR3. CDR3 region: CASSKVGSAGFRPQASYNSPLHF. CDR3 DNA sequence: TGTGCCAGCAGCAAAGTGGGGTCGGCCGGGTTCCGCCCTCAGGCCTCCTATAATTCACCCCTCCACTTT.

This clonotype was seen just once. The chain joins TRBV18 to TRBJ2-3; possibly TRBD2 for D (6 bases). Trimming shortened V by 4 bases and J by 1 base, and 18 bases separated the two germline ends. The CDR3 covers 17 residues. Germline V CDR1 and CDR2: KGHSH, LQKENI. CDR3 sequence reads: CASSLLRAGTRTDTQYF. The CDR3 coding sequence is TGTGCCAGCTCACTCCTCCGAGCGGGTACACGCACAGATACGCAGTATTTT.

Only a few counts were recorded for this clonotype. The chain employs TRBV6-2 or TRBV6-3 and TRBJ2-1, with a possible D match to TRBD2 (5 bases). The germline V gene encodes CDR1 MNHEY and CDR2 SVGEGT. This CDR3 has 10 residues. Trimming removed 5 bases at V and 9 bases at J, with 5 bases between. The DNA for the CDR3 is TGTGCCAGCAGTACTAGTGAGCAGTTCTTC. This codes for CASSTSEQFF.